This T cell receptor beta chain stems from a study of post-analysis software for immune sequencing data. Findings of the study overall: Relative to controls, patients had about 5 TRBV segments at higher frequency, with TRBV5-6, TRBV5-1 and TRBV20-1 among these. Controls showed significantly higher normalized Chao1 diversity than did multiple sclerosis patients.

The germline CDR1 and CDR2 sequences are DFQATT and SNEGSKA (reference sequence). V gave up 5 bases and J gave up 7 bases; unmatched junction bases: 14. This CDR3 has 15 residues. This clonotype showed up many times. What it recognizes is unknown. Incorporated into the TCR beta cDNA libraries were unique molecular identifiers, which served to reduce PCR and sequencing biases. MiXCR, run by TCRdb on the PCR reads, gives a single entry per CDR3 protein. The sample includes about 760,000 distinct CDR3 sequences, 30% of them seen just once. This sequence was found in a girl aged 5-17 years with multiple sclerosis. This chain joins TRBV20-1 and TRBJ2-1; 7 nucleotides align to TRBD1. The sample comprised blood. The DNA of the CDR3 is TGCAGTGCTGGTGGGACAGTCGGTTTAAGAAATGAGCAGTTCTTC. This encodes CSAGGTVGLRNEQFF.